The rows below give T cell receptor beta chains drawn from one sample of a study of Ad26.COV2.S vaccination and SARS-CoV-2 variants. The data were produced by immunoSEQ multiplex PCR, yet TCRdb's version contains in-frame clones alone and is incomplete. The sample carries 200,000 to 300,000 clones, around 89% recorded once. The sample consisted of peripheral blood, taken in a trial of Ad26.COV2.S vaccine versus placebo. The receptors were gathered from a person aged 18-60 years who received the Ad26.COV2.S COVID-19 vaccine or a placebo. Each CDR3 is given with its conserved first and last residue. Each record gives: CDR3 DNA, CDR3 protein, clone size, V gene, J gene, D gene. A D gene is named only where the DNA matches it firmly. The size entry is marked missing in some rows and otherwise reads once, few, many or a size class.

TGTGCCAGCAGCCTAAACCGTGAGCAGTTCTTC,CASSLNREQFF,-,TRBV11-2,TRBJ2-1,-
TGTGCCAGCCCCGGGACAGCGAACACCGGGGAGCTGTTTTTT,CASPGTANTGELFF,-,TRBV6-5,TRBJ2-2,TRBD1
TGTGCCAGCCGGGACAGGGTTTGGATTAATGGCTACACCTTC,CASRDRVWINGYTF,-,TRBV19,TRBJ1-2,TRBD1
TGTGCCAGCAGCGGACATGTTAGCACAGATACGCAGTATTTT,CASSGHVSTDTQYF,-,TRBV9,TRBJ2-3,-
TGTGCCAGCAGCTCCCCGGGACTAGCGGGGGGGCCTTCCTACAATGAGCAGTTCTTC,CASSSPGLAGGPSYNEQFF,-,TRBV11-3,TRBJ2-1,TRBD2
TGTGCCAGCAGCACGGGGGGGCCAGATACGCAGTATTTT,CASSTGGPDTQYF,-,TRBV11-2,TRBJ2-3,TRBD2
TGTGCCTGGAGGTCGCAGTCCACCGGGGAGCTGTTTTTT,CAWRSQSTGELFF,-,TRBV30,TRBJ2-2,-
TGTGCCAGCAGCTTTATTGGCCGACACAATGAGCAGTTCTTC,CASSFIGRHNEQFF,-,TRBV13,TRBJ2-1,-
TGTGCCAGCAGACAGGGGATGTCCTACGAGCAGTACTTC,CASRQGMSYEQYF,-,TRBV6-5,TRBJ2-7,TRBD1
TGTGCCAGTAGATTGACCGCAGTTAGCAATCAGCCCCAGCATTTT,CASRLTAVSNQPQHF,once,TRBV19,TRBJ1-5,-
TGCGCCAGCAGCCAAGACGGACAGGGGGCGGCCGGGGCCAACGTCCTGACTTTC,CASSQDGQGAAGANVLTF,-,TRBV4-3,TRBJ2-6,TRBD1
TGTGCCAGCAGCCAAGACGATGGGTGGGTGAGTACCTACAATGAGCAGTTCTTC,CASSQDDGWVSTYNEQFF,once,TRBV14,TRBJ2-1,-
TGTGCCAGCAGCGTAGACAGGGGGTTGGAGACCCAGTACTTC,CASSVDRGLETQYF,-,TRBV9,TRBJ2-5,TRBD1
TGTGCCAGCAGTTACAGAGGACTAGCGGGGCCCGGGGAGCTGTTTTTT,CASSYRGLAGPGELFF,few,TRBV6-2/TRBV6-3,TRBJ2-2,TRBD2
TGTGCCAGCAGCCTACAGGGGCCCACGGGGACCCAGTACTTC,CASSLQGPTGTQYF,-,TRBV5-4,TRBJ2-5,TRBD1
TGCAGCGTCGGGGACCCAGGGGGGACCCAGTACTTC,CSVGDPGGTQYF,-,TRBV29-1,TRBJ2-5,TRBD1
TGTGCCACCAGTGGATTCGCGGCAGGTTACGGCAATGAGCAGTTCTTC,CATSGFAAGYGNEQFF,-,TRBV24-1,TRBJ2-1,-
TGTGCCAGCAGCCCAAAGGCCTTGACAACTGAAGCTTTCTTT,CASSPKALTTEAFF,-,TRBV7-9,TRBJ1-1,-
TGTGCCAGCAGTAGGGACAGTCAAGAGACCCAGTACTTC,CASSRDSQETQYF,-,TRBV2,TRBJ2-5,TRBD1
TGTGCCAGCAGCTTAGAATTGGCGGGAGAGCCTCAGGATACGCAGTATTTT,CASSLELAGEPQDTQYF,-,TRBV13,TRBJ2-3,TRBD2
TGTGCCAGCAGCTTCCGGACAGGCTATGGCTACACCTTC,CASSFRTGYGYTF,-,TRBV7-8,TRBJ1-2,TRBD1
TGTGCCAGCAGTTTATCCTTCTTCGGGGGGTTCGGAGAGACCCAGTACTTC,CASSLSFFGGFGETQYF,-,TRBV28,TRBJ2-5,TRBD2
TGTGCCAGTACCCTCGTAGGGGGGGGCACCGGGGAGCTGTTTTTT,CASTLVGGGTGELFF,-,TRBV19,TRBJ2-2,-
TGTGCCAGCAGACCGGAGGGCCTGGGAAATGAGCAGTTCTTC,CASRPEGLGNEQFF,-,TRBV28,TRBJ2-1,-
TGCAGTGCTAGTCCCCTAGCGGGGGGGGTCAAAAACATTCAGTACTTC,CSASPLAGGVKNIQYF,once,TRBV20-1,TRBJ2-4,TRBD2
TGTGCCAGCAGTAAGCAGGGTGGTAGCAATCAGCCCCAGCATTTT,CASSKQGGSNQPQHF,-,TRBV6-6,TRBJ1-5,-
TGTGCCAGCAGCCGACACTTTAATAGCAATCAGCCCCAGCATTTT,CASSRHFNSNQPQHF,-,TRBV27,TRBJ1-5,-
TGTGCCTGGAGCTTGAAGAACACTGAAGCTTTCTTT,CAWSLKNTEAFF,few,TRBV30,TRBJ1-1,-
TGTGCCAGCAGCCCCGGACGAGGGGACTATGGCTACACCTTC,CASSPGRGDYGYTF,-,TRBV7-3,TRBJ1-2,-
TGTGCCAGCAGCTCCATGTCCACCGGGGAGCTGTTTTTT,CASSSMSTGELFF,-,TRBV11-1,TRBJ2-2,-
TGTGCCAGCAGCCTGGCTTCGGGCCCCTATGGCTACACCTTC,CASSLASGPYGYTF,-,TRBV7-2,TRBJ1-2,-
TGTGCCAGCAGACCTTCATTGGGGAGGGGGCCTCTCGAGCAGTACTTC,CASRPSLGRGPLEQYF,-,TRBV28,TRBJ2-7,-
TGTGCCAGCAGCTTAGGCCCAGTGGGGGACGAGCAGTACTTC,CASSLGPVGDEQYF,-,TRBV7-9,TRBJ2-7,-
TGTGCCAGCAGTTTTGGGCCGGAGGAGGAGACCCAGTACTTC,CASSFGPEEETQYF,many,TRBV6-5,TRBJ2-5,-
TGTGCCAGCAGCTTATACACTCTGAGAGGGAGGTTTGGCACAGATACGCAGTATTTT,CASSLYTLRGRFGTDTQYF,-,TRBV7-8,TRBJ2-3,-
TGTGCCAGCAGCGTGGGTGGCGTGGGAGGGCCGTCCGGAAACATTCAGTACTTC,CASSVGGVGGPSGNIQYF,-,TRBV9,TRBJ2-4,TRBD2
TGTGCCAGCAGTCACAGGACTAGCGGGGTTAGCACAGATACGCAGTATTTT,CASSHRTSGVSTDTQYF,-,TRBV28,TRBJ2-3,TRBD2
TGTGCCAGCTCACCCACCTCCGGACAGGCTAACACCGGGGAGCTGTTTTTT,CASSPTSGQANTGELFF,once,TRBV18,TRBJ2-2,TRBD1
TGTGCCAGCAGCCCGTCCATTCGCGAGCAGTACTTC,CASSPSIREQYF,-,TRBV3-1/TRBV3-2,TRBJ2-7,-
TGTGCCAGTAACCCGGGATGGAAGGTATTAAACTATGGCTACACCTTC,CASNPGWKVLNYGYTF,-,TRBV19,TRBJ1-2,-
TGTGCCAGCAGCCCCGCGCGGCTAGCGGGCCCAGGCTCCTACGAGCAGTACTTC,CASSPARLAGPGSYEQYF,-,TRBV7-2,TRBJ2-7,TRBD2
TGTGCCAGCAGCCAAGAGGGGGGCGGAGCCCCCACAGATACGCAGTATTTT,CASSQEGGGAPTDTQYF,-,TRBV4-2,TRBJ2-3,-
TGCGCCAGCAGCTCCCAGACGGGAGGTACCTACGAGCAGTACTTC,CASSSQTGGTYEQYF,-,TRBV5-1,TRBJ2-7,TRBD2
TGTGCCAGCAGCTTATCGGACGAGGTGCAGTACTTC,CASSLSDEVQYF,-,TRBV11-1,TRBJ2-7,-
TGTGCCAGCAGTTCAGGGGGGGTGTTGGACACTGAAGCTTTCTTT,CASSSGGVLDTEAFF,-,TRBV28,TRBJ1-1,TRBD1
TGTGCCAGTCGAGAGCTAGCGGGGCGCACAGATACGCAGTATTTT,CASRELAGRTDTQYF,-,TRBV6-5,TRBJ2-3,TRBD2
TGTGCCAGCAGGGAGGCCGGGGGGCCCACCGGGGAGCTGTTTTTT,CASREAGGPTGELFF,-,TRBV7-3,TRBJ2-2,-